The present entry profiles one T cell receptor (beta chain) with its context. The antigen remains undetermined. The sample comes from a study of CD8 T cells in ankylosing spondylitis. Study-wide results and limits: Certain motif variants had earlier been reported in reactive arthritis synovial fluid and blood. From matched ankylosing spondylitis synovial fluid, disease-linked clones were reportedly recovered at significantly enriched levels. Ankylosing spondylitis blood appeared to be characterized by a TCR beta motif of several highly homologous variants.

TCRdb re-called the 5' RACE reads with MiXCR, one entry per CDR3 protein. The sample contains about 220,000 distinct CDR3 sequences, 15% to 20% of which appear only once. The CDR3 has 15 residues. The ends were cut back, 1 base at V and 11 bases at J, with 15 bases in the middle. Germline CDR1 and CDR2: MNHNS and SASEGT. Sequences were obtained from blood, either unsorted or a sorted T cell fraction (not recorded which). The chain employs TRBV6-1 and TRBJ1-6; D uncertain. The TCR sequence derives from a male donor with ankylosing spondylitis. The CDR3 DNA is TGTGCCAGCAGTGAAGACTGGCCCGGAGTCGCACCCCTCCACTTT. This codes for CASSEDWPGVAPLHF.